The present TCR beta chain was sequenced within a study of T cells in Graves' hyperthyroidism and ophthalmopathy. This clonotype was picked up many times. The CDR3 runs to 11 residues. V lost 4 bases and J 9 bases, leaving 7 bases between the germline ends. CDR1 and CDR2 from the germline V gene are MNHEY and SVGEGT. From RNA transcripts, TCR beta CDR3 regions were amplified. A first-round RT-PCR of the TCR CDR3 used the HTBI primer set. One entry per CDR3 protein results from TCRdb running MiXCR on the multiplex PCR reads. The profile shows a few hundred thousand distinct CDR3 sequences, about 14% of them singletons.

Sequencing input: blood. The origin of this receptor is a woman younger than 45 with Graves' ophthalmopathy. This chain connects TRBV6-2 or TRBV6-3 to TRBJ2-1; D is undetermined. CDR3 protein: CASSSGLEQFF. The CDR3 DNA is TGTGCCAGCAGTTCGGGCCTTGAGCAGTTCTTC.